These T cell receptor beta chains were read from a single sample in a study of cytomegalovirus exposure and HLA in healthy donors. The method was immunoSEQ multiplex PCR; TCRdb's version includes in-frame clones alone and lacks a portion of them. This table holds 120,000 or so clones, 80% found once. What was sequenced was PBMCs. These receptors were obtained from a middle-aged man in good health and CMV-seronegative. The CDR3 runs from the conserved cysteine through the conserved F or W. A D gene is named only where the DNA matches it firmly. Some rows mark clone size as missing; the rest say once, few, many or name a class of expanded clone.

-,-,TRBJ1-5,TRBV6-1,TGTGCCAGCAGTCCTATAGGGGATGCCCAGCATTTT,CASSPIGDAQHF
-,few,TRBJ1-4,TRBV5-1,TGCGCCAGCAGCCGGCTTGTGGGGAGTGAAAAACTGTTTTTT,CASSRLVGSEKLFF
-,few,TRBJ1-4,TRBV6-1,TGTGCCAGCAGTGCCCGTGAGGGGGCAACTAATGAAAAACTGTTTTTT,CASSAREGATNEKLFF
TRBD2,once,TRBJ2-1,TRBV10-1,TGCGCCAGCAGTAAACCCAGGACTAGCGGGTTTGAGCAGTTCTTC,CASSKPRTSGFEQFF
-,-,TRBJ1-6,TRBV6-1,TGTGCCAGCAGTGTCAGGGTCAGGAATTCACCCCTCCACTTT,CASSVRVRNSPLHF
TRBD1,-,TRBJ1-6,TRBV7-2,TGTGCCAGCAGCTTAGAGGGGGCTTCACCCCTCCACTTT,CASSLEGASPLHF
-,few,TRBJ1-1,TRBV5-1,TGCGCCAGCAGCTTGGCCCCTGAGAGTGAAGCTTTCTTT,CASSLAPESEAFF
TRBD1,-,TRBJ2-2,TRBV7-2,TGTGCCAGCAGCCCTAATCCGGGACAGGGGAACACCGGGGAGCTGTTTTTT,CASSPNPGQGNTGELFF
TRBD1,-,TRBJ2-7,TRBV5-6,TGTGCCAGCAGCTTGACAGGGGACGAGCAGTACTTC,CASSLTGDEQYF
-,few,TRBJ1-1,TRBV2,TGTGCCAGCAGTGAACAGGGGAACACTGAAGCTTTCTTT,CASSEQGNTEAFF
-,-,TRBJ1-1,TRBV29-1,TGCAGCGTTGTCGATTCGCGGGGGATGAACACTGAAGCTTTCTTT,CSVVDSRGMNTEAFF
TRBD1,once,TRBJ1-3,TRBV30,TGTGCCTGGACCCCAGGCAGGGGGTATGGAAACACCATATATTTT,CAWTPGRGYGNTIYF
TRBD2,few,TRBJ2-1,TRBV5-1,TGCGCCAGCAGCTGGGGACTAGCGGGGGTCTACAATGAGCAGTTCTTC,CASSWGLAGVYNEQFF
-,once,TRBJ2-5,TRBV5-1,TGCGCCAGCAGCTTGGATCTCGTCCAAGAGACCCAGTACTTC,CASSLDLVQETQYF
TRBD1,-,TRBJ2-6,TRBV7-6,TGTGCCAGCAGCGACGACAGGGCTGGGGCCAACGTCCTGACTTTC,CASSDDRAGANVLTF
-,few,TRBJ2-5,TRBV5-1,TGCGCCAGCAGCCCTCAAGAGACCCAGTACTTC,CASSPQETQYF
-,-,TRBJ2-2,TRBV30,TGTGCCTGCCCGGGACAGAACACCGGGGAGCTGTTTTTT,CACPGQNTGELFF
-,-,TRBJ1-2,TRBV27,TGTGCCAGTGGACAGACCTATGGCTACACCTTC,CASGQTYGYTF
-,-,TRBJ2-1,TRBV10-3,TGTGCCATCAGCGGACTCCTCTCCACGGGTGAGCAGTTCTTC,CAISGLLSTGEQFF
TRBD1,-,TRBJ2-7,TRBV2,TGTGCCAGCAAACCGTGGGACAGGAACCACGAGCAGTACTTC,CASKPWDRNHEQYF
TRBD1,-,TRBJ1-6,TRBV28,TGTGCCAGCAGTCTAGACAGGGTTAATTCACCCCTCCACTTT,CASSLDRVNSPLHF
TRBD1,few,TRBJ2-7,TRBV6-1,TGTGCCAGCACCCGGGACAGGGGGCCTGTCGAGCAGTACTTC,CASTRDRGPVEQYF
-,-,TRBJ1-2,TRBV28,TGTGCCAGCACCTCGGGAGTTGGAGCCTATGGCTACACCTTC,CASTSGVGAYGYTF
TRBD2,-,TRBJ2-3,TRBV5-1,TGCGCCAGCAGCTTGTATCGGGGGGGCACAGATACGCAGTATTTT,CASSLYRGGTDTQYF
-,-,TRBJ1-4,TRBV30,TGTGCCTGGAGGGGACGCGGGGGTGAAAAACTGTTTTTT,CAWRGRGGEKLFF
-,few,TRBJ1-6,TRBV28,TGTGCCAGCAGCATACTGAATTCACCCCTCCACTTT,CASSILNSPLHF
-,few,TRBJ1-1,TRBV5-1,TGCGCCAGCAGCGTACAGGGTTCGGGTGAAGCTTTCTTT,CASSVQGSGEAFF
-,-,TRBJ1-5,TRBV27,TGTGCCAGCAGTTGGTCGGGTAAGGATCAGCCCCAGCATTTT,CASSWSGKDQPQHF
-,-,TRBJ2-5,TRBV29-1,TGCAGCGTGAAGCCTCCCTGGGAGACCCAGTACTTC,CSVKPPWETQYF
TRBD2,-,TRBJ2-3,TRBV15,TGTGCCACCAGCAGTAGCGGGGGGACCACAGATACGCAGTATTTT,CATSSSGGTTDTQYF
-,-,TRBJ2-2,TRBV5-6,TGTGCCAGCAGCTTGGGACATAACACCGGGGAGCTGTTTTTT,CASSLGHNTGELFF
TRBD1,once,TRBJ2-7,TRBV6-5,TGTGCCAGCAGTTCGGGGACAGGGTCCTACGAGCAGTACTTC,CASSSGTGSYEQYF
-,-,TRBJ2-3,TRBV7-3,TGTGCCAGCAGCACCGGACAGCCCTCAGATACGCAGTATTTT,CASSTGQPSDTQYF
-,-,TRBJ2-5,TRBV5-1,TGCGCCAGCAGCTTGGTTGCAGACCAAGAGACCCAGTACTTC,CASSLVADQETQYF
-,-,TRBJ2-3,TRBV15,TGTGCCACCAGCATCAGGACTCACACCCTCACAGATACGCAGTATTTT,CATSIRTHTLTDTQYF
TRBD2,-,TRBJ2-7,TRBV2,TGTGCCAGCAGAACCAGCGGGGAAGTACGCTACGAGCAGTACTTC,CASRTSGEVRYEQYF
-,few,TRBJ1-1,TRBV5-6,TGTGCCAGCAGCTTGACCGACATCACGCCTCTGTCGTACACTGAAGCTTTCTTT,CASSLTDITPLSYTEAFF
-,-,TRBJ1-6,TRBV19,TGTGCCAGTAACCTCGGAGGGTTTGATTCACCCCTCCACTTT,CASNLGGFDSPLHF
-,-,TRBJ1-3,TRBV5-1,TGCGCCAGCAGCCCGGAAGGGGGTTACTCTGGAAACACCATATATTTT,CASSPEGGYSGNTIYF
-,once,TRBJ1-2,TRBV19,TGTGCCAGTAGTATGGAGATGGAGCGAAACTATGGCTACACCTTC,CASSMEMERNYGYTF
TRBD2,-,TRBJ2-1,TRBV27,TGTGCCAGCAGTCCCCAGTCTAGCGGACCCTACAATGAGCAGTTCTTC,CASSPQSSGPYNEQFF
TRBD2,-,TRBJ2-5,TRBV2,TGTGCCAGCAGCCTCACTAGCGGGGGGTCGGAGACCCAGTACTTC,CASSLTSGGSETQYF
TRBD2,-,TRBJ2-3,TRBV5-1,TGCGCCAGCAGCTTGACCCTAGCGGGCAGCACAGATACGCAGTATTTT,CASSLTLAGSTDTQYF
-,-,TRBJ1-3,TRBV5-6,TGTGCCAGCAGCTTGTTCCCGAGGGCTGGAAACACCATATATTTT,CASSLFPRAGNTIYF
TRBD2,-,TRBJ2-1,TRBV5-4,TGTGCCAGCAGCTTGGGACTAGCAGAGACCTACAATGAGCAGTTCTTC,CASSLGLAETYNEQFF
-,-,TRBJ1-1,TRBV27,TGTGCCAGCAGTTTATTGGGCGAAGGGGAGGGCGCTGAAGCTTTCTTT,CASSLLGEGEGAEAFF
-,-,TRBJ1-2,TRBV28,TGTGCCAGCAGCCCAACTACCTATGGCTACACCTTC,CASSPTTYGYTF
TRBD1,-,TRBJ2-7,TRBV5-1,TGCGCCAGCAGCACAGGACAGGGCACCTACGAGCAGTACTTC,CASSTGQGTYEQYF